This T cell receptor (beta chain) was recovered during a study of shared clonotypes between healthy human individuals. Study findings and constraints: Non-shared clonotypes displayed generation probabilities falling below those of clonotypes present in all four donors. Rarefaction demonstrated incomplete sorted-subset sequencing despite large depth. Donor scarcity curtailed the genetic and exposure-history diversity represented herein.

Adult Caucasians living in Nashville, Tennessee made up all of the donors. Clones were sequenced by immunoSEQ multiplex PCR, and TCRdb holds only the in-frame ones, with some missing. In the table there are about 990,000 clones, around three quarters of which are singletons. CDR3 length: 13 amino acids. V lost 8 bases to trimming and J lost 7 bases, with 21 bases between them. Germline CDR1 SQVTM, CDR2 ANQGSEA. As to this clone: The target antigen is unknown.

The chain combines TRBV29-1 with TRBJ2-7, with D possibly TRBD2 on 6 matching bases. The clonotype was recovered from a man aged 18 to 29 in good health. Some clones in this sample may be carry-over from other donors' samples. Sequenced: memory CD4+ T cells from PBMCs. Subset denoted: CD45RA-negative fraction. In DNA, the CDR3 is TGCAGCACCTCCGGGACTTACCGGGGGGAGCAGTACTTC. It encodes CSTSGTYRGEQYF.